What follows are 5 T cell receptor beta chains derived from one specimen sequenced in a study of cytomegalovirus exposure and HLA in healthy donors. PCR was performed using 60 Vbeta and 13 Jbeta primers. TCRdb's table, derived via immunoSEQ multiplex PCR, lists solely in-frame clones and lacks some. This table holds about 200,000 clones, 82% found once. The sample taken for sequencing was PBMCs. These receptors were taken from a woman between 50 and 59 years old in good health and CMV-seropositive.

The V and J genes are TRBV19 and TRBJ2-7, with D possibly matching TRBD2 (5 bases). Per the germline V gene, CDR1 is LNHDA and CDR2 is SQIVND (reference sequence). The CDR3 has 15 amino acids. V was pared by 10 bases and J by 0 bases, with 19 bases between. CDR3 nucleotides: TGTGCCACCGGCCAGTGGCGGGCGAGCTCCTACGAGCAGTACTTC. Translating gives CATGQWRASSYEQYF. Variable domain in full (rest from reference TRBV19 and TRBJ2-7): DGGITQSPKYLFRKEGQNVTLSCEQNLNHDAMYWYRQDPGQGLRLIYYSQIVNDFQKGDIAEGYSVSREKKESFPLTVTSAQKNPTAFYLCATGQWRASSYEQYFGPGTRLTVT.

V usage is TRBV7-8 and J usage is TRBJ2-7; tentatively, D is TRBD2 (5 bases). In germline, CDR1 is SGHVS, CDR2 FQNEAQ. CDR3 length: 14 amino acids. Trimming left V 4 bases short and J 5 bases short, with 15 bases between. This CDR3 is CASSSPTGNHEQYF. The CDR3 coding sequence is TGTGCCAGCAGCTCCCCCACCGGGAACCACGAGCAGTACTTC.

V gene TRBV6-5 combines with J gene TRBJ1-1; TRBD1 matches at 9 bases. The J segment lost 4 bases and the V segment lost 5 bases, leaving 2 bases of the junction unmatched. Germline V gene lookup returns CDR1 MNHEY and CDR2 SVGAGI. There are 13 residues in the CDR3. The CDR3 spells CASSKDRGTEAFF. CDR3 nucleotides: TGTGCCAGCAGTAAGGACAGGGGCACTGAAGCTTTCTTT.

V and J are TRBV2 and TRBJ1-5; tentative D call: TRBD1 (6 bases). V was trimmed by 6 bases and J by 2 bases, leaving 11 bases between them. Germline V gene lookup returns CDR1 SNHLY and CDR2 FYNNEI. The CDR3 totals 14 residues. The CDR3 coding sequence is TGTGCCAGCAGGACAGGAAAGGGCAATCAGCCCCAGCATTTT. It yields the protein CASRTGKGNQPQHF.

This clone was detected only once. V gene TRBV18 combines with J gene TRBJ2-3; D is unresolved. The CDR3 loop spans 12 amino acids. Trimming took 5 bases from V and 0 from J, leaving 3 bases between them. Germline loops: CDR1 KGHSH, CDR2 LQKENI. The chain's CDR3 is CASSASTDTQYF. DNA for the CDR3: TGTGCCAGCTCAGCGAGCACAGATACGCAGTATTTT.